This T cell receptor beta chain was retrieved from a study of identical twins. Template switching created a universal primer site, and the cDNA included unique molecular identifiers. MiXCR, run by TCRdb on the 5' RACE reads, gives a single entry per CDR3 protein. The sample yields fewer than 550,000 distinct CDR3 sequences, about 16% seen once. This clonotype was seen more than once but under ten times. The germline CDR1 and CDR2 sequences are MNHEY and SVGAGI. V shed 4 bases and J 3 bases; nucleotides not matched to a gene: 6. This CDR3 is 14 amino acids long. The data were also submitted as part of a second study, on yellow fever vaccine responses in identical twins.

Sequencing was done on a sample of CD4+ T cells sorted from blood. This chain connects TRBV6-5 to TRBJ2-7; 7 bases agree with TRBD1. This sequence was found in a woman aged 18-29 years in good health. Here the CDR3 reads CASSFDRAFYEQYV. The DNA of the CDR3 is TGTGCCAGCAGTTTCGACAGGGCCTTCTACGAGCAGTACGTC.